Following are 13 T cell receptor beta chains from one sample sequenced in a study of shared clonotypes between healthy human individuals. Profiled with immunoSEQ multiplex PCR; TCRdb holds only in-frame clones, not every one. The sample has about a million clones, 70% to 85% seen once; the top ten hold roughly 0.83%. The specimen sequenced was memory CD4+ T cells from PBMCs. Subset given: CD45RA-negative fraction. The receptors stem from a man aged 18 to 35 in good health. Some clones in this sample may be carry-over from other donors' samples.

This chain joins TRBV7-2 and TRBJ2-7, with 11 bases matching TRBD2. This CDR3 has 15 residues. Germline V gene sequence: CDR1 SGHTA, CDR2 FQGNSA. Unmatched junction bases numbered 5, after V lost 5 bases and J lost 2 bases. As DNA, the CDR3 is TGTGCCAGCAGCCGGAATAGCGGGAGGGCCTACGAGCAGTACTTC. Its protein is CASSRNSGRAYEQYF.

In the case of this clone: Distinct nucleotide sequences in the sample also encode this CDR3. The chain couples TRBV4-2 to TRBJ2-3, with D possibly matching TRBD1 (5 bases). The CDR3 sequence is 13 residues long. From germline, CDR1 is LGHNA and CDR2 YNFKEQ. The V gene lost 0 bases and the J gene lost 5 bases, with 6 bases spanning the gap. CDR3 in DNA: TGTGCCAGCAGCCAAGATAGGGGAGATACGCAGTATTTT. This codes for CASSQDRGDTQYF.

Only one count was recorded for this clone. The J gene is TRBJ1-4, the V gene TRBV5-1; D is possibly TRBD1 (6 bases). CDR3 length equals 15 residues. V lost 4 bases, J lost 5 bases, and 15 bases lay in between. Germline-derived CDR1 and CDR2 are SGHRS and YFSETQ. CDR3 DNA sequence: TGCGCCAGCAGCGCCTACAGGGCAGGGAATGAAAAACTGTTTTTT. This codes for CASSAYRAGNEKLFF.

The rearrangement links TRBV5-8 to TRBJ2-7; TRBD2 might be the D (5 bases). Germline CDR1 SGHTS, CDR2 YDEGEE. Deletions cut 7 bases from V and 0 bases from J, with 17 bases between. This CDR3 has 15 amino acids. This CDR3 reads CASGASRRSSYEQYF. The DNA of the CDR3 is TGTGCCAGCGGAGCTTCCAGGAGGAGCTCCTACGAGCAGTACTTC.

This chain joins TRBV27 and TRBJ2-7, with D perhaps matching TRBD2 (6 bases). The germline V gene has CDR1 MNHEY and CDR2 SMNVEV (reference sequence). Trimming removed 6 bases from V and 1 base from J, with 13 bases in between. This CDR3 is built from 14 residues. Here the CDR3 DNA reads TGTGCCAGCAGAACGCCGGGACTGTCCTACGAGCAGTACTTC. Amino acids: CASRTPGLSYEQYF.

The J gene is TRBJ2-5, the V gene TRBV5-6; D gene unclear. The last part of the DNA fits TRBJ2-7 better; the J call may be wrong. CDR3 length: 15 amino acids. Germline V gene sequence: CDR1 SGHDT, CDR2 YYEEEE. The CDR3 nucleotides are TGTGCCAGCAGCCCGTGGGTACGAACAAGATACGAGCAGTACTTC. It specifies CASSPWVRTRYEQYF.

V usage is TRBV4-1 and J usage is TRBJ2-7, with D perhaps TRBD2 (5 bases). Germline-derived CDR1 and CDR2 are MGHRA and YSYEKL. V was cut by 1 base and J by 3 bases, with 7 bases left in between. The CDR3 sequence is 13 residues long. DNA of the CDR3: TGCGCCAGCAGCCAAGGAGGGTACTACGAGCAGTACTTC. This sequence encodes CASSQGGYYEQYF.

J is TRBJ2-4 and V is TRBV7-2, with unresolved D. Trimming removed 4 bases from V and 2 bases from J, with 9 bases in between. Germline V gene lookup returns CDR1 SGHTA and CDR2 FQGNSA. The CDR3 has 14 amino acids. The CDR3 sequence is CASSSGVSKNIQYF. For the CDR3, the DNA is TGTGCCAGCAGCTCGGGTGTCTCCAAAAACATTCAGTACTTC.

J is TRBJ2-3 and V is TRBV27; 7 positions match TRBD2. From germline, CDR1 is MNHEY and CDR2 SMNVEV (reference sequence). This CDR3 is 15 amino acids long. V shed 4 bases and J 2 bases; nucleotides not matched to a gene: 6. The CDR3, as DNA: TGTGCCAGCAGTTCGGGGGGTAGATTCACAGATACGCAGTATTTT. The encoded protein is CASSSGGRFTDTQYF.

This clone was detected only once. The CDR3 sequence is CAISEAIAGGSTGELFF. In DNA, the CDR3 is TGTGCCATCAGTGAGGCCATAGCGGGAGGGTCGACCGGGGAGCTGTTTTTT. The rearrangement joins TRBV10-3 to TRBJ2-2, with 11 bases fitting TRBD2. The CDR3 runs 17 residues. Germline V lookup: CDR1 ENHRY, CDR2 SYGVKD. V shed 2 bases and J 5 bases; nucleotides not matched to a gene: 7.

This chain uses TRBV11-2 with TRBJ2-2, with 7 bases aligning to TRBD2. The J segment lost 2 bases and the V segment lost 2 bases, leaving 11 bases of the junction unmatched. The CDR3 totals 18 residues. From germline, CDR1 is SGHAT and CDR2 FQNNGV. The CDR3 DNA sequence: TGTGCCAGCAGCTTAAAGGGAGGCATAGCGGGCAACACCGGGGAGCTGTTTTTT. Residues: CASSLKGGIAGNTGELFF.

This chain links TRBV6-5 with TRBJ2-1; the D gene is possibly TRBD1 (5 bases). The V and J ends lost 7 bases and 9 bases respectively, with 10 bases between them. Looked up from germline, CDR1 is MNHEY and CDR2 is SVGAGI. The CDR3 runs to 11 residues. CDR3 sequence (DNA): TGTGCCAGCAAAAAAAGGGGTGAGCAGTTCTTC. Protein sequence: CASKKRGEQFF.

The chain couples TRBV27 to TRBJ1-1, with D possibly matching TRBD1 (6 bases). V lost 8 bases and J lost 0, with 10 bases in between. The CDR3 has 13 residues. Germline CDR1 reads MNHEY; CDR2 reads SMNVEV (reference sequence). Here the CDR3 reads CASARTVNTEAFF. The CDR3 DNA is TGTGCCAGCGCCCGGACAGTGAACACTGAAGCTTTCTTT.